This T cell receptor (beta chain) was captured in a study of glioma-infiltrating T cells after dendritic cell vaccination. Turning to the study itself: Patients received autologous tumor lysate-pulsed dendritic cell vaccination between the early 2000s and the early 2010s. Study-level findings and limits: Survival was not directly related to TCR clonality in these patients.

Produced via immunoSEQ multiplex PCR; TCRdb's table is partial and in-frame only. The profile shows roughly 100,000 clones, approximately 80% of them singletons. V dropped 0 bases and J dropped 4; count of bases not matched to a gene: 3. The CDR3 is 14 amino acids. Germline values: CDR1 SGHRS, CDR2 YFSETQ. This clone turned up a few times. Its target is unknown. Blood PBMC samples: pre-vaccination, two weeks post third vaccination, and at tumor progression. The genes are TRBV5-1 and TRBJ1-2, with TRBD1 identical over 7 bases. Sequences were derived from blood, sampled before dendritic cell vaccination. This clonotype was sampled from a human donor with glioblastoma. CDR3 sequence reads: CASSLEGTVYGYTF. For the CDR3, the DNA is TGCGCCAGCAGCTTGGAGGGGACAGTCTATGGCTACACCTTC.